Given below is one TCR beta chain in context. What it recognizes is unknown. Generated by immunoSEQ multiplex PCR, the TCRdb table keeps only in-frame clones and is missing some. Of approximately 2,000,000 clones in the sample, 92% are singletons; the top ten hold roughly 0.34%. These data belong to a study of shared clonotypes between healthy human individuals. Study-level findings and limits: Sharing across a handful of donors was seen in 4% to 6.5% of naive CD4 clonotypes.

The CDR3 extends over 15 amino acids. CDR1 is SEHNR and CDR2 is FQNEAQ in the germline V gene (reference sequence). V dropped 5 bases and J dropped 6 bases, with 17 bases sitting between them. This receptor was taken from a man between 18 and 35 years old in good health. Some clones in this sample may be carry-over from other donors' samples. The sample comprised naive CD4+ T cells from PBMCs. As to subset: CD45RA+ positively selected. This chain connects TRBV7-9 to TRBJ2-1; D is perhaps TRBD1 (6 bases). The CDR3 DNA sequence: TGTGCCAGCAGCCGGGGACAAGTATCATTCAATGAGCAGTTCTTC. Translating it yields CASSRGQVSFNEQFF.